This T cell receptor beta chain was recovered during a study of T cell responses to AZD1222 COVID-19 vaccine. About the study: Second-dose recipients at about 4 or about 12 weeks were treated as one pooled group. Whole-study results and caveats: A mostly white British donor set with more females was recruited, and clonal diversity was possibly underestimated. CD4 TCRs covered the whole spike, strongest at regions 160-218 and 743-854.

Assay: immunoSEQ multiplex PCR; the TCRdb copy retains only in-frame clones and omits some. The data show some 130,000 clones, with about nine tenths seen just once and less than 9% held by the top ten. As concerns this clone: Its antigen is as yet unknown.

Trimming cost V 5 bases and J 6 bases, with 9 bases left between them. This CDR3 comprises 12 residues. This sequence joins TRBV12-3 or TRBV12-4 and TRBJ2-3, with D hard to call. This receptor was identified in an adult in good health. Sequenced material: peripheral blood, taken on day 0 of AZD1222 vaccination. The CDR3 is CASSPPWDTQYF. The DNA for the CDR3 is TGTGCCAGCAGTCCTCCGTGGGATACGCAGTATTTT.